Listed below are T cell receptor beta chains from one sample, sequenced in a study of T cell changes during pregnancy in multiple sclerosis. The method was immunoSEQ multiplex PCR; TCRdb's version includes in-frame clones alone and lacks a portion of them. Of about 130,000 clones in the sample, about 95% were seen once. The sample consisted of peripheral blood, taken after pregnancy. Receptors were obtained from a female donor with multiple sclerosis, enrolled in a pregnancy study. Both conserved end residues are part of each CDR3. D genes are given only for firm matches. Clone size, where shown, is once, few, many, or a class for clones that have expanded.

j_gene: TRBJ2-3; d_gene: .; abundance: once; v_gene: TRBV19; CDR3nt: TGTGCCAGTTCCCTTGGACTTCCAGATACGCAGTATTTT; CDR3aa: CASSLGLPDTQYF
j_gene: TRBJ1-4; d_gene: .; abundance: .; v_gene: TRBV27; CDR3nt: TGTGCCAGCAGTTCGATTAGTACTCGGGAAAAACTGTTTTTT; CDR3aa: CASSSISTREKLFF
j_gene: TRBJ2-7; d_gene: .; abundance: .; v_gene: TRBV2; CDR3nt: TGTGCCAGCAGTCGTAGCGGACTCTACGAGCAGTACTTC; CDR3aa: CASSRSGLYEQYF
j_gene: TRBJ1-1; d_gene: .; abundance: .; v_gene: TRBV11-2; CDR3nt: TGTGCCAGCAGCGTTAAGGGGGGAGGGACTGAAGCTTTCTTT; CDR3aa: CASSVKGGGTEAFF
j_gene: TRBJ1-1; d_gene: .; abundance: .; v_gene: TRBV27; CDR3nt: TGTGCCAGCAGTCCAGGCATGAACACTGAAGCTTTCTTT; CDR3aa: CASSPGMNTEAFF
j_gene: TRBJ2-7; d_gene: .; abundance: .; v_gene: TRBV19; CDR3nt: TGTGCCAGTAGTATCGGACTTACGCACGAGCAGTACTTC; CDR3aa: CASSIGLTHEQYF
j_gene: TRBJ1-3; d_gene: TRBD1; abundance: .; v_gene: TRBV19; CDR3nt: TGTGCCAGTAGTAGACAGGGCGTCTCTGGAAACACCATATATTTT; CDR3aa: CASSRQGVSGNTIYF
j_gene: TRBJ1-5; d_gene: .; abundance: .; v_gene: TRBV28; CDR3nt: TGTGCCAGCAGAATGACGACACAGGGACGAGGGCCCCAGCATTTT; CDR3aa: CASRMTTQGRGPQHF
j_gene: TRBJ2-7; d_gene: .; abundance: .; v_gene: TRBV10-3; CDR3nt: TGTGCCATCAAGGGGTCAGGGGCCTACGAGCAGTACTTC; CDR3aa: CAIKGSGAYEQYF
j_gene: TRBJ2-7; d_gene: TRBD2; abundance: .; v_gene: TRBV2; CDR3nt: TGTGCCAGCAGTCGGACTAGCGGGACCTACGAGCAGTACTTC; CDR3aa: CASSRTSGTYEQYF
j_gene: TRBJ2-1; d_gene: TRBD2; abundance: .; v_gene: TRBV7-2; CDR3nt: TGTGCCAGCAGCATCGGGGGGGGGCCCTTTAAAGGGGAGCAGTTCTTC; CDR3aa: CASSIGGGPFKGEQFF
j_gene: TRBJ2-7; d_gene: TRBD2; abundance: .; v_gene: TRBV9; CDR3nt: TGTGCCAGCAGCGCCCCTGAGCGGGAGGGCTCCTACGAGCAGTACTTC; CDR3aa: CASSAPEREGSYEQYF
j_gene: TRBJ2-7; d_gene: TRBD1; abundance: .; v_gene: TRBV27; CDR3nt: TGTGCCAGCAGTCCGCACGACAGGGGGCCCTACGAGCAGTACTTC; CDR3aa: CASSPHDRGPYEQYF
j_gene: TRBJ1-2; d_gene: .; abundance: .; v_gene: TRBV6-5; CDR3nt: TGTGCCAGCCGGGAGGGGACACGGCATGGCTACACCTTC; CDR3aa: CASREGTRHGYTF
j_gene: TRBJ2-5; d_gene: TRBD1; abundance: .; v_gene: TRBV7-9; CDR3nt: TGTGCCAGCAGCTCCCCGGACAGGGTAGAGACCCAGTACTTC; CDR3aa: CASSSPDRVETQYF
j_gene: TRBJ1-1; d_gene: .; abundance: .; v_gene: TRBV2; CDR3nt: TGTGCCAGCAGGCACCTCCAGAGGGAGAACACTGAAGCTTTCTTT; CDR3aa: CASRHLQRENTEAFF
j_gene: TRBJ2-3; d_gene: .; abundance: .; v_gene: TRBV7-3; CDR3nt: TGTGCCAGCAGCTTACTAGGGGGGGGCACAGATACGCAGTATTTT; CDR3aa: CASSLLGGGTDTQYF
j_gene: TRBJ1-1; d_gene: .; abundance: .; v_gene: TRBV29-1; CDR3nt: TGCAGCGTTGAGAGGTGGGCCACAGGCAGGGCTTTCTTT; CDR3aa: CSVERWATGRAFF
j_gene: TRBJ1-2; d_gene: .; abundance: .; v_gene: TRBV28; CDR3nt: TGTGCCAGCAGTTTATCGCGTGGCTACACCTTC; CDR3aa: CASSLSRGYTF
j_gene: TRBJ1-5; d_gene: .; abundance: .; v_gene: TRBV18; CDR3nt: TGTGCCAGCTCACCACCGGCAAATCAGCCCCAGCATTTT; CDR3aa: CASSPPANQPQHF
j_gene: TRBJ2-7; d_gene: .; abundance: .; v_gene: TRBV6-6; CDR3nt: TGTGCCAGCAGTTACGTAGGGGGCGGAGGGGACGAGCAGTACTTC; CDR3aa: CASSYVGGGGDEQYF
j_gene: TRBJ2-5; d_gene: TRBD2; abundance: .; v_gene: TRBV28; CDR3nt: TGTGCCAGCAGTGGAGGGACTAGTCTAGAGACCCAGTACTTC; CDR3aa: CASSGGTSLETQYF
j_gene: TRBJ2-1; d_gene: .; abundance: once; v_gene: TRBV7-9; CDR3nt: TGTGCCAGCAGCTTAGACTCGGTTAGTGAGCAGTTCTTC; CDR3aa: CASSLDSVSEQFF
j_gene: TRBJ1-1; d_gene: .; abundance: .; v_gene: TRBV27; CDR3nt: TGTGCCAGCAGCCCGCTCGGAGGGGCCGCTTTCTTT; CDR3aa: CASSPLGGAAFF
j_gene: TRBJ2-6; d_gene: TRBD1; abundance: .; v_gene: TRBV19; CDR3nt: TGTGCCAGTAGTATCCAAGGGGGCGCTGGGGCCAACGTCCTGACTTTC; CDR3aa: CASSIQGGAGANVLTF
j_gene: TRBJ2-1; d_gene: TRBD2; abundance: .; v_gene: TRBV2; CDR3nt: TGTGCCAGCCGACTGGGGCTAGCGGTCGCCCATGAGCAGTTCTTC; CDR3aa: CASRLGLAVAHEQFF
j_gene: TRBJ1-2; d_gene: .; abundance: .; v_gene: TRBV2; CDR3nt: TGTGCCAGCAGTGAATTACGGACAGATGGCTACACCTTC; CDR3aa: CASSELRTDGYTF
j_gene: TRBJ1-5; d_gene: .; abundance: .; v_gene: TRBV11-2; CDR3nt: TGTGCCAGCAGCTTAGATCAGGTACAGGACCAGCATTTT; CDR3aa: CASSLDQVQDQHF
j_gene: TRBJ2-6; d_gene: TRBD2; abundance: .; v_gene: TRBV5-4; CDR3nt: TGTGCCAGCAGCCCGACTCTAGCGGGAGGGCCCGGGGCCAACGTCCTGACTTTC; CDR3aa: CASSPTLAGGPGANVLTF
j_gene: TRBJ1-2; d_gene: TRBD1; abundance: .; v_gene: TRBV13; CDR3nt: TGTGCCAGCAGCTATCAGGGGGCTGGGGGCTACACCTTC; CDR3aa: CASSYQGAGGYTF
j_gene: TRBJ2-3; d_gene: .; abundance: .; v_gene: TRBV18; CDR3nt: TGTGCCAGCTCGCAGAAAGGAGGCAGTTCAACAGATACGCAGTATTTT; CDR3aa: CASSQKGGSSTDTQYF
j_gene: TRBJ2-7; d_gene: .; abundance: .; v_gene: TRBV4-2; CDR3nt: TGTGCCAGCAGCCAGGTGGGGCAGGGTGGGAACTACGAGCAGTACTTC; CDR3aa: CASSQVGQGGNYEQYF
j_gene: TRBJ2-1; d_gene: TRBD2; abundance: .; v_gene: TRBV2; CDR3nt: TGTGCCAGCAGGGGAGTGGGGACTAGACCCCATGAGCAGTTCTTC; CDR3aa: CASRGVGTRPHEQFF
j_gene: TRBJ2-1; d_gene: TRBD2; abundance: .; v_gene: TRBV11-2; CDR3nt: TGTGCCAGCAGCTTACTAGCGGGAGGGTCTGGAGATGAGCAGTTCTTC; CDR3aa: CASSLLAGGSGDEQFF
j_gene: TRBJ1-2; d_gene: TRBD1; abundance: .; v_gene: TRBV5-4; CDR3nt: TGTGCCAGCAGCTTACCGGGACAGGGTGATGGCTACACCTTC; CDR3aa: CASSLPGQGDGYTF
j_gene: TRBJ1-2; d_gene: .; abundance: .; v_gene: TRBV28; CDR3nt: TGTGCCAGCAGGTCGGCAGGGAACTATGGCTACACCTTC; CDR3aa: CASRSAGNYGYTF
j_gene: TRBJ1-3; d_gene: .; abundance: .; v_gene: TRBV21-1; CDR3nt: TGTGCCAGCAGCAAAGAGAGACAGCGATCCTCTGGAAACACCATATATTTT; CDR3aa: CASSKERQRSSGNTIYF
j_gene: TRBJ2-2; d_gene: .; abundance: .; v_gene: TRBV28; CDR3nt: TGTGCCAGCAGCCCCTCCTGGCCCACCGGGGAGCTGTTTTTT; CDR3aa: CASSPSWPTGELFF
j_gene: TRBJ2-5; d_gene: .; abundance: .; v_gene: TRBV27; CDR3nt: TGTGCCAGCAAAGTTGCGGGAAGGGAGACCCAGTACTTC; CDR3aa: CASKVAGRETQYF
j_gene: TRBJ2-7; d_gene: .; abundance: .; v_gene: TRBV7-6; CDR3nt: TGTGCCAGCAGCTTAGCGCAGGGCAGCTTGGCCTACGAGCAGTACTTC; CDR3aa: CASSLAQGSLAYEQYF
j_gene: TRBJ1-1; d_gene: TRBD1; abundance: .; v_gene: TRBV5-4; CDR3nt: TGTGCCAGCAGCTTGGGAGGGGGACAGGGCCTACTAACTGAAGCTTTCTTT; CDR3aa: CASSLGGGQGLLTEAFF
j_gene: TRBJ2-6; d_gene: .; abundance: .; v_gene: TRBV19; CDR3nt: TGTGCCAGTAGTATTGACATAGGGGCCAACGTCCTGACTTTC; CDR3aa: CASSIDIGANVLTF
j_gene: TRBJ2-1; d_gene: TRBD2; abundance: .; v_gene: TRBV7-2; CDR3nt: TGTGCCAGCAGCTTAATCGTTAGCGGGAGTCTTGAGCAGTTCTTC; CDR3aa: CASSLIVSGSLEQFF
j_gene: TRBJ2-3; d_gene: TRBD2; abundance: .; v_gene: TRBV4-2; CDR3nt: TGTGCCAGCAGCCAAGATCTTACGGGAGGACCCCTCCGTATTTCGCAGTATTTT; CDR3aa: CASSQDLTGGPLRISQYF
j_gene: TRBJ2-7; d_gene: .; abundance: .; v_gene: TRBV19; CDR3nt: TGTGCCAGTAGTATAGTGGCAGGACCCGGGACCTACGAGCAGTACTTC; CDR3aa: CASSIVAGPGTYEQYF
j_gene: TRBJ1-3; d_gene: .; abundance: few; v_gene: TRBV19; CDR3nt: TGTGCCAGTAGTATCGGAGCTGTAGGGGTTGGAAACACCATATATTTT; CDR3aa: CASSIGAVGVGNTIYF
j_gene: TRBJ1-4; d_gene: TRBD1; abundance: .; v_gene: TRBV6-5; CDR3nt: TGTGCCAGCAGTTGGGGGACAGGCAGAAATGAAAAACTGTTTTTT; CDR3aa: CASSWGTGRNEKLFF
j_gene: TRBJ1-5; d_gene: TRBD1; abundance: .; v_gene: TRBV19; CDR3nt: TGTGCCAGTAGTATAGACTGGACAGGGGAGAATCAGCCCCAGCATTTT; CDR3aa: CASSIDWTGENQPQHF
j_gene: TRBJ2-5; d_gene: .; abundance: once; v_gene: TRBV10-3; CDR3nt: TGTGCCATCAGTGAAGGAGGGACTGCAGAGACCCAGTACTTC; CDR3aa: CAISEGGTAETQYF
j_gene: TRBJ2-3; d_gene: TRBD2; abundance: .; v_gene: TRBV5-1; CDR3nt: TGCGCCAGCAGCCCGCTAGCGGGAGTGACAGATACGCAGTATTTT; CDR3aa: CASSPLAGVTDTQYF